This TCR beta chain was retrieved from a study of blood T cell repertoires in COVID-19. Study background: There were acute and convalescent COVID-19 samples, and they came from the United States, Italy and Spain.

V lost 4 bases, J lost 7 bases, and 7 bases lay in between. The V gene's germline CDR1 is SGHNT and CDR2 YENEEA. The CDR3 spans 12 residues. Clones were read by immunoSEQ multiplex PCR, and TCRdb kept only the in-frame ones, dropping some. The sample gives fewer than 500,000 clones, around 88% of which show up once; approximately 4.5% is in the top ten. The specimen sequenced was peripheral blood. The gene calls are TRBV11-3 and TRBJ2-2; a possible D gene is TRBD2 (5 bases). This receptor was obtained from a woman aged 30 to 39 with acute or convalescent COVID-19. The CDR3 reads CASSSRDGELFF. Written as DNA, the CDR3 is TGTGCCAGCAGCTCTCGGGACGGGGAGCTGTTTTTT.